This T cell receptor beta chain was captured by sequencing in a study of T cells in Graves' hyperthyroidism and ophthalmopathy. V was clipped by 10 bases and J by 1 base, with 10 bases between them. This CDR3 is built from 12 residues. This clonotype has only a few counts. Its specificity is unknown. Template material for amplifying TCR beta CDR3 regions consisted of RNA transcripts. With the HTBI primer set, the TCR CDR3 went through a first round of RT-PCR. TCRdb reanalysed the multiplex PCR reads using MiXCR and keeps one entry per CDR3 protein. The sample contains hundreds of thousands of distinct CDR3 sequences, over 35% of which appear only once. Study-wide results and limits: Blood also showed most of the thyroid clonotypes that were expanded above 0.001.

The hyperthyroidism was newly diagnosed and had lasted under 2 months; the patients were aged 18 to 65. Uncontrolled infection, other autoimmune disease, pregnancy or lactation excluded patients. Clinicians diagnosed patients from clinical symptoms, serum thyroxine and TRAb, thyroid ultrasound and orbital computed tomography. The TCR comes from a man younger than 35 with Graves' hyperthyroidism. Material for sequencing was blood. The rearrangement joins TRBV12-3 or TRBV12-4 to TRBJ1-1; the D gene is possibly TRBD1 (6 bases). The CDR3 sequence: CATQGSNTEAFF. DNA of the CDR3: TGTGCCACCCAGGGGTCGAACACTGAAGCTTTCTTT.